This T cell receptor beta chain was sequenced in a study of shared clonotypes between healthy human individuals. V lost 5 bases to trimming and J lost 3 bases, with 10 bases between them. Germline V gives CDR1 PRHDT, CDR2 FYEKMQ (reference sequence). This CDR3 contains 14 residues. Assay used: immunoSEQ multiplex PCR; TCRdb lists only in-frame clones, some missing. The table lists more than 850,000 clones, roughly 74% of them singletons. The chain recombines TRBV13 with TRBJ2-2; the D gene is possibly TRBD1 (6 bases). The specimen was memory CD4+ T cells from PBMCs. Subset denoted: CD45RA-negative fraction. This clonotype was obtained from a man aged 18 to 29 in good health. Some clones in this sample may be carry-over from other donors' samples. CDR3 in amino acids: CASSLNRDTGELFF. CDR3 nucleotide sequence: TGTGCCAGCAGCCTGAACAGGGACACCGGGGAGCTGTTTTTT.